This T cell receptor beta chain was observed in a study of cytomegalovirus exposure and HLA in healthy donors. This clone was detected a few times. Its target is not known. Study outcomes and limitations: It was around 160 TCR beta chains that were listed as cytomegalovirus-associated.

The PCR made use of 60 Vbeta and 13 Jbeta primers. The assay was immunoSEQ multiplex PCR, and TCRdb's table has in-frame clones only and misses some. The sample lists about 90,000 clones; approximately 84% were seen once. Unrecorded immune exposure was likely among donors, who were nominally healthy when sampled. The CDR3 extends over 16 amino acids. CDR1 SNHLY and CDR2 FYNNEI come from the germline V gene. Unmatched junction bases numbered 4, after V lost 4 bases and J lost 0 bases. The sequenced material came from PBMCs. The rearrangement joins TRBV2 to TRBJ1-5, with 9 nucleotides matching TRBD1. This clonotype was sampled from a man between 18 and 35 years old in good health and CMV-seronegative. CDR3 residues: CASSGTGVHSNQPQHF. CDR3 sequence (DNA): TGTGCCAGCAGTGGGACAGGGGTCCATAGCAATCAGCCCCAGCATTTT.